Following are 28 T cell receptor beta chains from one sample sequenced in a study of blood T cells in healthy people across ages. For the second PCR, which ran for about 7 to 11 cycles, a sample-barcoded 5' primer and a J-beta primer mix were used. TCRdb re-called the 5' RACE reads with MiXCR, one entry per CDR3 protein. The sample lists around 820,000 distinct CDR3 sequences, more than 20% occurring once. This sample was shared with a second study, whose subject was T cells of mothers and their children.

Sequences were obtained from blood. These receptors came from a boy aged 5-17 years in good health.

This sequence joins TRBV21-1 and TRBJ1-4. TRBV21-1 is given as a pseudogene. The CDR3 has 16 residues. The CDR3 spells CASSKGIQHTNEKLFF. In DNA, the CDR3 is TGTGCCAGCAGCAAAGGGATACAGCACACTAATGAAAAACTGTTTTTT.

This chain uses TRBV12-3 or TRBV12-4 with TRBJ2-5; a possible D gene is TRBD2 (6 bases). Trimming took off 3 bases at V and 5 bases at J, with 10 bases between the two ends. This CDR3 region has 13 residues. CDR3 region: CASSLGEAETQYF. CDR3 nucleotides: TGTGCCAGCAGTTTGGGGGAGGCGGAGACCCAGTACTTC.

The genes are TRBV3-1 and TRBJ2-1, with no clear D. V dropped 3 bases and J dropped 5 bases, with 5 bases sitting between them. Germline CDR1 and CDR2: LGHDT and YNNKEL (reference sequence). This CDR3 contains 12 residues. CDR3 residues: CASSQTNNEQFF. The CDR3 DNA reads TGTGCCAGCAGCCAGACCAACAATGAGCAGTTCTTC.

In nucleotides, the CDR3 is TGTGCCAGCAGCTCGAGGACCACCGGGACAGGGATATCTGGGGCCAACGTCCTGACTTTC. Its translation is CASSSRTTGTGISGANVLTF. The chain carries TRBV6-1 and TRBJ2-6, with 9 bases lining up with TRBD1. The CDR3 contains 20 residues. The germline V gene encodes CDR1 MNHNS and CDR2 SASEGT. Trimming at V came to 6 bases and at J to 1 base, leaving 16 bases not matched to a gene.

This clonotype turned up a few times. The rearrangement joins TRBV7-3 to TRBJ2-2, with 9 bases lining up with TRBD2. The CDR3 has 16 amino acids. CDR1 and CDR2 from the germline V gene are SGHTA and FQGTGA. Germline trimming cut 5 bases from V and 4 bases from J; bases unmatched to any gene: 8. The CDR3 spells CASSKQAGGVTGELFF. Here the CDR3 DNA reads TGTGCCAGCAGCAAGCAAGCGGGAGGAGTCACCGGGGAGCTGTTTTTT. The variable domain in full, with the rest retrieved from reference TRBV7-3 and TRBJ2-2, is GAGVSQTPSNKVTEKGKYVELRCDPISGHTALYWYRQSLGQGPEFLIYFQGTGAADDSGLPNDRFFAVRPEGSVSTLKIQRTERGDSAVYLCASSKQAGGVTGELFFGEGSRLTVL.

This clonotype was detected a few times. The chain is built from TRBV4-3 and TRBJ1-1; D is uncertain. Trimming removed 0 bases from V and 4 bases from J, with 15 bases in between. Germline V gene lookup returns CDR1 LGHNA and CDR2 YSLEER. This CDR3 spans 16 amino acids. Written as DNA, the CDR3 is TGCGCCAGCAGCCAAGATAGGGCAGAACCTTTCACTGAAGCTTTCTTT. Protein product: CASSQDRAEPFTEAFF.

This clonotype has only a few counts. The chain employs TRBV5-1 and TRBJ2-5, with TRBD1 matching over 8 bases. The last part of the DNA fits TRBJ2-7 better; the J call may be wrong. The CDR3 totals 14 residues. Germline V gene data show CDR1 as SGHRS and CDR2 as YFSETQ. The chain's CDR3 is CASRGDRSSYEQYF. In DNA form, the CDR3 reads TGCGCCAGCAGGGGGGACAGGAGCTCCTACGAGCAGTACTTC.

This clonotype was found a few times. The rearrangement joins TRBV27 to TRBJ2-5, with D possibly being TRBD1 or TRBD2 (5 bases each). The CDR3 sequence is 15 residues long. V was trimmed by 6 bases and J by 5 bases, leaving 19 bases between them. Germline V gene lookup returns CDR1 MNHEY and CDR2 SMNVEV (reference sequence). This chain's CDR3 is CASRPTGGSGETQYF. DNA of the CDR3: TGTGCCAGCAGACCAACAGGCGGGTCGGGGGAGACCCAGTACTTC.

This sequence joins TRBV20-1 and TRBJ2-1, with 11 bases lining up with TRBD2. CDR1 is DFQATT, CDR2 SNEGSKA, per germline (reference sequence). The CDR3 runs to 16 residues. Trimming took 5 bases from V and 9 from J; bases not matched to a gene: 15. Written as DNA, the CDR3 is TGCAGTGCTCCAGCTCCCGGACTAGCGGGTTTTCGTGAGCAGTTCTTC. It codes for CSAPAPGLAGFREQFF.

In this sample, this clonotype turned up a few times. V and J are TRBV6-2 or TRBV6-3 and TRBJ1-1, with D uncertain. CDR3 size: 12 residues. Germline V CDR1 and CDR2: MNHEY, SVGEGT. V was shortened by 10 bases and J by 4 bases, with 13 bases between the two germline ends. CDR3 sequence (DNA): TGTGCCACCGGACGGAGTCGCACTGAAGCTTTCTTT. Translating it yields CATGRSRTEAFF.

The gene calls are TRBV20-1 and TRBJ2-3; D not resolved. The V and J ends lost 1 base and 2 bases respectively, with 10 bases between them. Germline CDR1 DFQATT, CDR2 SNEGSKA (reference sequence). The CDR3 covers 14 residues. This CDR3 is CSARVASNTDTQYF. CDR3 nucleotides: TGCAGTGCTAGAGTGGCCAGCAACACAGATACGCAGTATTTT.

The gene calls are TRBV5-1 and TRBJ1-1; maybe TRBD1 (5 bases). V was clipped by 3 bases and J by 1 base, with 13 bases between them. Per the germline V gene, CDR1 is SGHRS and CDR2 is YFSETQ. The CDR3 sequence is 15 residues long. The CDR3 region has the DNA TGCGCCAGCAGCTCTTCTGGGGGTTCGAACACTGAAGCTTTCTTT. It encodes CASSSSGGSNTEAFF.

This rearrangement joins TRBV29-1 to TRBJ2-1; TRBD2 aligns across 8 bases. The V gene's germline CDR1 is SQVTM and CDR2 ANQGSEA. Unmatched junction bases numbered 17, after V lost 6 bases and J lost 4 bases. The CDR3 has 17 amino acids. The CDR3 is CSVQAQTGTRGYNEQFF. CDR3 in DNA: TGCAGCGTCCAAGCCCAAACCGGGACTAGGGGGTACAATGAGCAGTTCTTC.

The chain's CDR3 is CATSDSRASDTQYF. CDR3 bases: TGTGCCACCAGTGATTCGAGGGCTTCAGATACGCAGTATTTT. V gene TRBV24-1 combines with J gene TRBJ2-3; D is possibly TRBD2 (5 bases). The CDR3 extends over 14 amino acids. Deletions cut 2 bases from V and 4 bases from J, with 9 bases between. Germline CDR1 KGHDR, CDR2 SFDVKD.

This clonotype was counted between two and nine times. The DNA of the CDR3 is TGCGCCAGCAGTGGTCTAGCGGGAAGCACCGGGGAGCTGTTTTTT. Translated: CASSGLAGSTGELFF. The chain uses TRBV5-1 and TRBJ2-2; 9 nucleotides agree with TRBD2. This CDR3 comprises 15 residues. The V gene end was trimmed by 5 bases and the J gene end by 4 bases; junction bases not matched to a gene: 6. Germline V gene sequence: CDR1 SGHRS, CDR2 YFSETQ.

This clonotype was counted many times. The V and J genes are TRBV4-3 and TRBJ2-2; unclear D gene. V shed 0 bases and J shed 1 base, with 6 bases lying between them. The CDR3 contains 15 residues. Germline CDR1 and CDR2: LGHNA and YSLEER. CDR3 region: CASSQDLGNTGELFF. The DNA for the CDR3 is TGCGCCAGCAGCCAAGATTTAGGGAACACCGGGGAGCTGTTTTTT.

The table lists this clonotype with many counts. The CDR3 here is CASSQDWTSGRDTQYF. CDR3 bases: TGTGCCAGCAGCCAAGATTGGACTAGCGGGAGAGATACGCAGTATTTT. This chain links TRBV4-2 with TRBJ2-3; 13 bases line up with TRBD2. The V and J ends lost 0 bases and 5 bases, in that order; junction bases with no gene match: 2. Germline CDR1 is LGHNA and CDR2 is YNFKEQ. CDR3 length: 16 residues.

V is TRBV2 and J is TRBJ2-5, with 8 bases lining up with TRBD1. The CDR3 has 14 residues. CDR1 and CDR2 (germline): SNHLY, FYNNEI. Trimming at V came to 6 bases and at J to 1 base, leaving 4 bases not matched to a gene. In DNA form, the CDR3 reads TGTGCCAGCAGACTACAGGGGGTCCAAGAGACCCAGTACTTC. Encoded protein: CASRLQGVQETQYF.

V is TRBV7-2 and J is TRBJ2-1; D call uncertain. V was trimmed by 5 bases and J by 3 bases, leaving 14 bases between them. The CDR3 consists of 15 residues. Germline V gene sequence: CDR1 SGHTA, CDR2 FQGNSA. The CDR3 sequence: CASSAAAENYNEQFF. The CDR3 DNA reads as TGTGCCAGCAGCGCCGCCGCGGAAAACTACAATGAGCAGTTCTTC.

A few counts support this clonotype. This chain links TRBV9 with TRBJ1-1, with no clear D. Trimming removed 0 bases at V and 1 base at J, with 16 bases between. The CDR3 contains 17 residues. Germline CDR1 SGDLS, CDR2 YYNGEE. The CDR3 here is CASSVGVVRWPNTEAFF. The CDR3, as DNA: TGTGCCAGCAGCGTAGGGGTGGTGAGGTGGCCGAACACTGAAGCTTTCTTT.

This sequence joins TRBV6-2 or TRBV6-3 and TRBJ1-2, with 7 positions matching TRBD1. This CDR3 has 16 residues. Looked up from germline, CDR1 is MNHEY and CDR2 is SVGEGT. With 6 bases clipped from V and 0 bases from J, the junction kept 10 bases outside the gene matches. CDR3 coding DNA: TGTGCCAGCAGCCAAAATACCGGGACAGCTAACTATGGCTACACCTTC. This sequence encodes CASSQNTGTANYGYTF.

The chain uses TRBV20-1 and TRBJ1-1; maybe TRBD1 (6 bases). V gave up 0 bases and J gave up 0 bases, with 11 bases separating them. The germline V gene has CDR1 DFQATT and CDR2 SNEGSKA (reference sequence). The CDR3 contains 15 residues. The CDR3 region is CSARDLRGLNTEAFF. CDR3 in DNA: TGCAGTGCTAGAGATTTACGGGGGCTGAACACTGAAGCTTTCTTT.

This clonotype showed up just a few times. The chain employs TRBV29-1 and TRBJ2-3, with a tentative D call TRBD2 (6 bases). The CDR3 extends over 16 amino acids. Germline assignment: CDR1 SQVTM and CDR2 ANQGSEA. V lost 7 bases to trimming and J lost 6 bases, with 26 bases between them. The CDR3 nucleotides read TGCAGCGGTATCCCGGAGGGAATCGGTCCCGCGGATACGCAGTATTTT. It encodes CSGIPEGIGPADTQYF.

There are a few counts of this clonotype. This rearrangement joins TRBV12-3 or TRBV12-4 to TRBJ1-2; 12 bases line up with TRBD1. The CDR3 totals 16 residues. Trimming at V came to 5 bases and at J to 6 bases, leaving 10 bases not matched to a gene. The CDR3 loop reads CASSTFGTGGGDGYTF. The CDR3 DNA reads as TGTGCCAGCAGTACCTTCGGGACAGGGGGCGGGGATGGCTACACCTTC.

This clonotype has just a few counts. This chain uses TRBV27 with TRBJ2-5, with 10 nucleotides matching TRBD2. The length of the CDR3 is 17 residues. Germline V lookup: CDR1 MNHEY, CDR2 SMNVEV (reference sequence). The V and J ends lost 1 base and 1 base, in that order; junction bases with no gene match: 6. The CDR3 coding sequence is TGTGCCAGCAGTTTATGGGCTAGCGGGGGACCCCAAGAGACCCAGTACTTC. Amino acid sequence: CASSLWASGGPQETQYF.

Concerning this clonotype: One junction end does not reproduce the germline sequence, and a read error may be involved. This rearrangement joins TRBV20-1 to TRBJ2-1; D not resolved. The CDR3 consists of 11 residues. CDR1 is DFQATT and CDR2 is SNEGSKA in the germline V gene (reference sequence). In DNA, the CDR3 is TGCGGTGCTAGAAACTACAATGAGCAGTTCTTC. This encodes CGARNYNEQFF.

This clonotype has only a few counts. The chain joins TRBV28 to TRBJ2-5; perhaps TRBD2 as D (6 bases). Germline CDR1 reads MDHEN; CDR2 reads SYDVKM. The CDR3 contains 12 residues. The V end lost 7 bases, the J end lost 5 bases, and 11 bases lay between the germline ends. CDR3 sequence: CASTSVPETQYF. CDR3 DNA sequence: TGTGCCAGCACTAGCGTTCCCGAGACCCAGTACTTC. The variable domain in full, completed from reference TRBV28 and TRBJ2-5, reads DVKVTQSSRYLVKRTGEKVFLECVQDMDHENMFWYRQDPGLGLRLIYFSYDVKMKEKGDIPEGYSVSREKKERFSLILESASTNQTSMYLCASTSVPETQYFGPGTRLLVL.

The sample holds a few counts of this clonotype. The junction departs from germline at one end; a sequencing error may be responsible. This rearrangement joins TRBV15 to TRBJ2-2, with 9 nucleotides matching TRBD1. Germline lookup yields CDR1 LNHNV and CDR2 YYDKDF (reference sequence). The CDR3 contains 14 residues. The CDR3 DNA reads TGTGCCGCCAGCAGCGGACAGGGGTCAGGGGAGCTGTTTTTT. The encoded protein is CAASSGQGSGELFF.